The following is a T cell receptor beta chain sequence with its context. The sample comes from a study of CD8 T cells in Susac syndrome. RNA was extracted with the RNeasy kit, and a quantity of roughly 0.5 to 1 ug was reverse transcribed using random hexamers. An immunoSEQ multiplex PCR amplified TCR beta CDR3 over 54 Vbeta and 13 Jbeta. Each CDR3 protein is one row after TCRdb ran MiXCR on the immunoSEQ multiplex PCR reads. Found here are some 150,000 distinct CDR3 sequences, roughly 95% of them singletons; the top ten hold around 0.08%. The CDR3 sequence is 16 residues long. CDR1 and CDR2 from the germline V gene are SGHRS and YFSETQ. Trimming removed 0 bases at V and 1 base at J, with 13 bases between. The individuals used as controls were healthy donors who had been matched for both age and sex. Negative isolation yielded the CD8+ and CD4+ T cells, while FACS enriched the TEMRA cells.

Sequenced material: CD4+ T cells from PBMCs. The clonotype was recovered from a human donor in good health. This chain joins TRBV5-1 and TRBJ1-2; no firm D call. CDR3 DNA sequence: TGCGCCAGCAGCTTGGCCGCGGGCGGGGATAACTATGGCTACACCTTC. As protein: CASSLAAGGDNYGYTF.